This TCR beta chain appears in the sequencing data of a study of T cells in Graves' hyperthyroidism and ophthalmopathy. Study context: Peripheral blood was obtained at initial diagnosis, preceding any treatment.

Comments on this clonotype: Its specificity is not known. The conserved closing phenylalanine or tryptophan is absent in this CDR3, likely reflecting a read error.

Amplified regions were TCR beta CDR3 sequences from RNA transcripts. The HTBI primer set drove a first-round RT-PCR of the TCR CDR3. TCRdb passed the multiplex PCR reads through MiXCR, listing each CDR3 protein once. The profile shows 700,000 to 850,000 distinct CDR3 sequences, 30% to 40% of them singletons. Trimming took 3 bases from V and 11 from J, leaving 10 bases between them. Germline lookup yields CDR1 LGHDT and CDR2 YNNKEL (reference sequence). The CDR3 has 11 residues. Graves' hyperthyroidism is called stable when ophthalmopathy does not progress within 18 months. Recently diagnosed hyperthyroidism of less than 2 months' duration affected patients aged 18 to 65. Study-level points and caveats: Among clonotypes expanded in thyroid above 0.001, most were also found in blood.

V usage is TRBV3-1 and J usage is TRBJ1-1; D is perhaps TRBD1 (5 bases). The sample comprised blood. The receptor was isolated from a woman in her thirties or forties with Graves' hyperthyroidism. Written as DNA, the CDR3 is TGTGCCAGCAGCCACACCGGGACCGCTTTCCTT. As protein: CASSHTGTAFL.